This entry lists 9 T cell receptor beta chains sequenced from one sample in a study of control samples from healthy donors and cancer patients. This table comes from immunoSEQ multiplex PCR, and its TCRdb copy is limited to in-frame clones, with some not included. The sample carries 110,000 to 150,000 clones, roughly 92% recorded once. Sequencing was carried out using blood. These receptor sequences come from a young man in good health.

V usage is TRBV19 and J usage is TRBJ1-1, with a tentative D call TRBD1 (5 bases). The germline V gene encodes CDR1 LNHDA and CDR2 SQIVND (reference sequence). V was trimmed by 3 bases and J by 0 bases, leaving 14 bases between them. CDR3 length equals 16 residues. In DNA, the CDR3 is TGTGCCAGTAGTATTTCAGGGTTGATGATGAACACTGAAGCTTTCTTT. This sequence encodes CASSISGLMMNTEAFF.

The V gene is TRBV28, the J gene TRBJ2-5; D call uncertain. The CDR3 has 14 residues. V was clipped by 5 bases and J by 2 bases, with 12 bases between them. CDR1 is MDHEN, CDR2 SYDVKM, per germline. CDR3 loop: CASSPELVQETQYF. The CDR3 nucleotides read TGTGCCAGCAGTCCTGAGTTGGTTCAAGAGACCCAGTACTTC.

For the CDR3, the DNA is TGCAGTGCTAGTTTGTGGGGGACAGATACGCAGTATTTT. Translated: CSASLWGTDTQYF. The chain has TRBV20-1 and TRBJ2-3; the D call may be TRBD1 or TRBD2 (5 bases each). Germline V gene sequence: CDR1 DFQATT, CDR2 SNEGSKA (reference sequence). The CDR3 has 13 residues. Trimming pared 3 bases from V and 3 bases from J, leaving 10 bases between.

The chain uses TRBV5-4 and TRBJ1-4; tentative D call: TRBD1 (5 bases). The CDR3 length is 16 residues. V lost 0 bases, J lost 2 bases, and 11 bases lay in between. Germline lookup yields CDR1 SGHNT and CDR2 YYREEE (reference sequence). The CDR3 is CASSLGGAGTNEKLFF. The CDR3 DNA reads TGTGCCAGCAGCTTGGGAGGAGCAGGGACTAATGAAAAACTGTTTTTT.

The V gene is TRBV19, the J gene TRBJ1-2; 9 bases fit TRBD1. With 3 bases clipped from V and 4 bases from J, the junction kept 6 bases outside the gene matches. Germline V CDR1 and CDR2: LNHDA, SQIVND (reference sequence). The CDR3 totals 15 residues. The CDR3 here is CASSILGQGLYGYTF. Here the CDR3 DNA reads TGTGCCAGTAGTATTTTGGGACAGGGCCTCTATGGCTACACCTTC. Looking up the rest from reference TRBV19 and TRBJ1-2 gives the full variable domain: DGGITQSPKYLFRKEGQNVTLSCEQNLNHDAMYWYRQDPGQGLRLIYYSQIVNDFQKGDIAEGYSVSREKKESFPLTVTSAQKNPTAFYLCASSILGQGLYGYTFGSGTRLTVV.

This chain joins TRBV27 and TRBJ2-1; D ambiguous. Germline CDR1 is MNHEY and CDR2 is SMNVEV (reference sequence). V gave up 4 bases and J gave up 11 bases, with 21 bases separating them. CDR3 size: 15 residues. Written as DNA, the CDR3 is TGTGCCAGCAGTTACATATCGCAGGTTCCCTTGAAGCAGTTCTTC. This gives the protein CASSYISQVPLKQFF.

CDR3: CASSLKGPAHEQYF. CDR3 sequence (DNA): TGTGCCAGCAGCTTAAAGGGGCCAGCCCACGAGCAGTACTTC. This sequence joins TRBV7-8 and TRBJ2-7, with D possibly being TRBD1 (5 bases). The germline V gene encodes CDR1 SGHVS and CDR2 FQNEAQ. Trimming pared 2 bases from V and 5 bases from J, leaving 13 bases between. There are 14 residues in the CDR3.

The chain couples TRBV29-1 to TRBJ2-7, with D perhaps matching TRBD1 or TRBD2 (6 bases each). CDR3 length: 13 amino acids. V dropped 1 base and J dropped 6 bases, with 13 bases sitting between them. Germline-derived CDR1 and CDR2 are SQVTM and ANQGSEA. CDR3 in amino acids: CSVEAGAIGEQYF. CDR3 DNA: TGCAGCGTTGAAGCGGGGGCAATCGGCGAGCAGTACTTC.

This clone was picked up one time. J is TRBJ2-2 and V is TRBV27, with unresolved D. Germline-derived CDR1 and CDR2 are MNHEY and SMNVEV (reference sequence). The CDR3 is 11 amino acids. V was shortened by 4 bases and J by 3 bases, with 0 bases between the two germline ends. This chain's CDR3 is CASSYTGELFF. In DNA form, the CDR3 reads TGTGCCAGCAGTTACACCGGGGAGCTGTTTTTT.